A single sample gave rise to the 3 T cell receptor beta chains below, sequenced in a study of control samples from healthy donors and cancer patients. Method: immunoSEQ multiplex PCR; TCRdb's copy keeps in-frame clones and lacks some. The profile shows 130,000 or so clones, more than 80% of them singletons. Sequences were obtained from blood. The receptor set was obtained from a middle-aged man in good health.

This sequence joins TRBV30 and TRBJ1-5, with D maybe TRBD1 (6 bases). V lost 2 bases to trimming and J lost 5 bases, with 16 bases between them. CDR3 length equals 15 residues. Germline CDR1 and CDR2: GTSNPN and SVGIG (reference sequence). In nucleotides, the CDR3 is TGTGCCTGGAGTCGCGGGCTAGGGGGATATCAGCCCCAGCATTTT. Amino acids: CAWSRGLGGYQPQHF.

The chain uses TRBV18 and TRBJ1-4, with D possibly matching TRBD1 (5 bases). Trimming removed 1 base from V and 5 bases from J, with 14 bases in between. This CDR3 has 16 residues. Germline V CDR1 and CDR2: KGHSH, LQKENI. The CDR3 here is CASSPLSAGRNEKLFF. CDR3 sequence (DNA): TGTGCCAGCTCACCACTTTCGGCAGGGCGAAATGAAAAACTGTTTTTT. Full variable domain (outside the CDR3, taken from reference TRBV18 and TRBJ1-4): NAGVMQNPRHLVRRRGQEARLRCSPMKGHSHVYWYRQLPEEGLKFMVYLQKENIIDESGMPKERFSAEFPKEGPSILRIQQVVRGDSAAYFCASSPLSAGRNEKLFFGSGTQLSVL.

The chain uses TRBV5-1 and TRBJ1-6; no clear D. Germline loops: CDR1 SGHRS, CDR2 YFSETQ. This CDR3 has 15 amino acids. Trimming shortened V by 2 bases and J by 0 bases, and 6 bases separated the two germline ends. CDR3 in DNA: TGCGCCAGCAGCTTACGTAGCTCCTATAATTCACCCCTCCACTTT. Its translation: CASSLRSSYNSPLHF.